This TCR beta chain came from a study of OX40 agonist ivuxolimab in advanced cancers. Study at large: Patients were infused with ivuxolimab every 2 weeks at 0.01 to 10 mg/kg.

Study-level results: Certain nonresponders likewise exhibited a low normalized T-cell clonal expansion.

Using immunoSEQ multiplex PCR, the repertoire was profiled, and TCRdb retains in-frame clones only, with some absent. This sample has 45,000 to 50,000 clones, with around 74% found just once. Germline loops: CDR1 SGHRS, CDR2 YFSETQ. The CDR3 runs 18 residues. The germline V and J ends were trimmed by 0 bases and 1 base, with 17 bases remaining between them. Note on this clone: What it recognizes is unknown.

V gene TRBV5-1 combines with J gene TRBJ1-3, with D tentatively TRBD1 (6 bases). The sample here was CD4+ or CD8+ T cells sorted from blood, taken in a trial of the OX40 agonist ivuxolimab. This clonotype was obtained from an adult with an advanced solid tumor such as melanoma, head and neck, liver or kidney cancer. CDR3: CASSLGRGGPPSGNTIYF. In DNA form, the CDR3 reads TGCGCCAGCAGCTTGGGTCGAGGGGGGCCCCCATCTGGAAACACCATATATTTT.